The rows below give T cell receptor beta chains drawn from one sample of a study of cytomegalovirus exposure and HLA in healthy donors. Produced via immunoSEQ multiplex PCR; TCRdb's table is partial and in-frame only. This sample has around 130,000 clones, with 75% to 85% found just once. Sequencing used PBMCs. These receptor sequences come from a girl aged 2 to 9 in good health and CMV-seronegative. Each CDR3 is given without its conserved first and last residue. The order of the fields is V gene, clone size, J gene, CDR3 protein. Rows give clone size only sometimes, using once, few, many, or a class for an expanded clone.

V gene: TRBV4-1
clone size: once
J gene: TRBJ2-1
CDR3 protein: ASSPAGTYSYNEQF

V gene: TRBV4-1
clone size: -
J gene: TRBJ2-5
CDR3 protein: ASSPGGAGVWETQY

V gene: TRBV28
clone size: -
J gene: TRBJ2-7
CDR3 protein: ASSFGMSGQY

V gene: TRBV5-4
clone size: -
J gene: TRBJ2-3
CDR3 protein: ASSLVAGGADTQY

V gene: TRBV14
clone size: -
J gene: TRBJ1-2
CDR3 protein: ASSQVSGQNYGYT

V gene: TRBV9
clone size: -
J gene: TRBJ2-5
CDR3 protein: ASSVELGRQETQY

V gene: TRBV30
clone size: -
J gene: TRBJ2-7
CDR3 protein: AWRAAGLIPYEQY

V gene: TRBV7-8
clone size: -
J gene: TRBJ1-2
CDR3 protein: ASSLSDNGYGYT

V gene: TRBV6-1
clone size: once
J gene: TRBJ2-3
CDR3 protein: ASSGWSGDTDTQY

V gene: TRBV5-1
clone size: few
J gene: TRBJ1-4
CDR3 protein: ASSSGQGINEKLF

V gene: TRBV5-6
clone size: -
J gene: TRBJ2-7
CDR3 protein: ASSFRTGLNYEQY

V gene: TRBV30
clone size: -
J gene: TRBJ2-7
CDR3 protein: AWSAKHEQY

V gene: TRBV6-5
clone size: -
J gene: TRBJ1-1
CDR3 protein: ASSYGQMMNTEAF

V gene: TRBV18
clone size: -
J gene: TRBJ1-4
CDR3 protein: ASSPPRPLGQGNEKLF